These T cell receptor beta chains were read from a single sample in a study of OX40 agonist ivuxolimab in advanced cancers. Repertoires were generated with immunoSEQ multiplex PCR, while TCRdb's copy carries only in-frame clones and drops some. The table has tens of thousands of clones, approximately 90% seen once. Source: CD4+ or CD8+ T cells sorted from blood, taken in a trial of the OX40 agonist ivuxolimab. Receptor source: an adult with an advanced solid tumor such as melanoma, head and neck, liver or kidney cancer. Both conserved end residues are part of each CDR3. The D gene is left open where the match is weak. Clone size appears in some rows only: once, few, many, or a class for an expanded clone.

TRBV6-1	TRBJ2-7	NA	TRBD1	CASSASGQGAREQYF	TGTGCCAGCAGTGCCTCGGGACAGGGGGCGCGAGAGCAGTACTTC
TRBV9	TRBJ1-6	NA	NA	CASSERPGTLGSPLHF	TGTGCCAGCAGCGAGCGTCCCGGGACTCTTGGTTCACCCCTCCACTTT
TRBV5-1	TRBJ2-3	NA	NA	CASEKGGGDTQYF	TGCGCCAGCGAAAAGGGGGGCGGAGATACGCAGTATTTT
TRBV5-1	TRBJ1-5	NA	NA	CASSLEAGEGNQPQHF	TGCGCCAGCAGCTTGGAGGCAGGGGAGGGCAATCAGCCCCAGCATTTT
TRBV7-6	TRBJ2-2	NA	NA	CASSSTPGAGELFF	TGTGCCAGCAGCTCCACCCCCGGGGCCGGGGAGCTGTTTTTT
TRBV21-1	TRBJ2-7	NA	NA	CASGSTSCGTGDYEQYF	TGTGCCAGCGGGTCGACGTCGTGTGGGACAGGGGACTACGAGCAGTACTTC
TRBV11-2	TRBJ2-7	NA	TRBD1	CASSSKGRGKYEQYF	TGTGCCAGCAGCTCGAAAGGCAGGGGGAAATACGAGCAGTACTTC
TRBV19	TRBJ1-2	NA	NA	CASSIAANYGYTF	TGTGCCAGTAGTATAGCGGCTAACTATGGCTACACCTTC
TRBV18	TRBJ2-7	once	NA	CASSPDSLGEQYF	TGTGCCAGCTCACCAGATTCCCTGGGGGAGCAGTACTTC
TRBV11-3	TRBJ2-1	once	NA	CASSWGEGNEQFF	TGTGCCAGCAGCTGGGGAGAAGGCAATGAGCAGTTCTTC
TRBV11-2	TRBJ2-3	NA	NA	CASSGTGNTQYF	TGTGCCAGCAGCGGGACCGGGAATACGCAGTATTTT
TRBV6-5	TRBJ2-1	NA	TRBD1	CASSYSRGTGVNEQFF	TGTGCCAGCAGTTACTCGAGGGGGACAGGGGTCAATGAGCAGTTCTTC
TRBV29-1	TRBJ2-3	once	TRBD2	CSVRSGATDTQYF	TGCAGCGTTCGTAGCGGGGCCACAGATACGCAGTATTTT